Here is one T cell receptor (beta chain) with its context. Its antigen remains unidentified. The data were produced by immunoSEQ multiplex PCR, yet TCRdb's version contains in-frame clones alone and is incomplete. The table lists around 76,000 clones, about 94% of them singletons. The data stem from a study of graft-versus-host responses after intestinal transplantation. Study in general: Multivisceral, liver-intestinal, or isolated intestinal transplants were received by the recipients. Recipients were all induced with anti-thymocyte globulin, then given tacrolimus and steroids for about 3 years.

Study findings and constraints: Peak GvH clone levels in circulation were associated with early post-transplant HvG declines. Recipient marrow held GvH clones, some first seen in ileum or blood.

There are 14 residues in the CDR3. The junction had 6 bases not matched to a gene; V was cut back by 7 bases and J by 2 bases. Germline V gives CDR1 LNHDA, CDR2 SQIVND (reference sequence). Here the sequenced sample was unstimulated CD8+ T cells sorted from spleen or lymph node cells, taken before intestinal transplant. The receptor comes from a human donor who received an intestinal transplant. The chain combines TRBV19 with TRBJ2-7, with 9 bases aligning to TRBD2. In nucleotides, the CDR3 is TGTGCCAGTAAGTTCGCTAGCGGGGCCTACGAGCAGTACTTC. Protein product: CASKFASGAYEQYF.